These T cell receptor beta chains were read from a single sample in a study of Ad26.COV2.S vaccination and SARS-CoV-2 variants. This table comes from immunoSEQ multiplex PCR, and its TCRdb copy is limited to in-frame clones, with some not included. The sample records under 150,000 clones, roughly 89% being singletons. Here the sequenced sample was peripheral blood, taken after recovery from COVID-19. The source of these receptors is a human donor who had recovered from COVID-19. CDR3s include the opening cysteine and the closing phenylalanine or tryptophan. D genes are given only for firm matches. Clone size is stated in some rows and not others, as once, few, many or a class when expanded.

J | D | V | size | CDR3 | DNA
TRBJ1-4 | - | TRBV2 | - | CASSDREGGGNEKLFF | TGTGCCAGCAGTGATCGGGAAGGCGGGGGAAATGAAAAACTGTTTTTT
TRBJ1-3 | - | TRBV18 | - | CASSPPSGVSGNTIYF | TGTGCCAGCTCACCACCCTCAGGGGTCTCTGGAAACACCATATATTTT
TRBJ1-6 | TRBD1 | TRBV7-8 | few | CASSQGTGDSPLHF | TGTGCCAGCAGCCAAGGGACAGGGGATTCACCCCTCCACTTT
TRBJ1-1 | - | TRBV5-4 | few | CASSKIQETEAFF | TGTGCCAGCAGCAAAATACAAGAGACTGAAGCTTTCTTT
TRBJ2-7 | - | TRBV27 | - | CASSPGRAYEQYF | TGTGCCAGCAGCCCCGGCAGGGCCTACGAGCAGTACTTC
TRBJ1-2 | - | TRBV6-5 | - | CASSYSRGGGGYTF | TGTGCCAGCAGTTACTCGAGAGGAGGGGGTGGCTACACCTTC
TRBJ2-1 | - | TRBV30 | - | CAWTYGEEQFF | TGTGCCTGGACTTACGGGGAGGAGCAGTTCTTC
TRBJ2-5 | - | TRBV19 | - | CASSMGEMQTQYF | TGTGCCAGTAGTATGGGGGAAATGCAGACCCAGTACTTC
TRBJ1-3 | - | TRBV7-2 | - | CASSLAFSGNTIYF | TGTGCCAGCAGCTTAGCCTTCTCTGGAAACACCATATATTTT
TRBJ2-7 | TRBD1 | TRBV7-9 | - | CASSRLGQGGNEQYF | TGTGCCAGCAGCCGCCTGGGACAGGGAGGCAACGAGCAGTACTTC
TRBJ1-3 | - | TRBV6-1 | once | CASSGVEERGRNTIYF | TGTGCCAGCAGTGGGGTTGAGGAGCGCGGGAGAAACACCATATATTTT
TRBJ2-5 | - | TRBV5-1 | - | CASSLGELQETQYF | TGCGCCAGCAGCTTGGGTGAACTCCAAGAGACCCAGTACTTC
TRBJ2-1 | TRBD1 | TRBV5-1 | - | CASSFGQGYNEQFF | TGCGCCAGCAGCTTTGGACAGGGGTACAATGAGCAGTTCTTC
TRBJ2-7 | TRBD1 | TRBV29-1 | - | CSVDTGTGVIEQYF | TGCAGCGTTGATACCGGGACAGGTGTAATCGAGCAGTACTTC
TRBJ2-2 | - | TRBV6-5 | few | CASSYNTGELFF | TGTGCCAGCAGTTACAACACCGGGGAGCTGTTTTTT
TRBJ1-5 | - | TRBV19 | - | CASSFRGDQPQHF | TGTGCCAGTAGCTTCAGGGGCGATCAGCCCCAGCATTTT
TRBJ1-6 | - | TRBV19 | - | CASSILAENNSPLHF | TGTGCCAGTAGTATCCTGGCAGAAAATAATTCACCCCTCCACTTT
TRBJ1-4 | - | TRBV5-1 | - | CASSLATGGDEKLFF | TGCGCCAGCAGCTTGGCGACAGGAGGGGATGAAAAACTGTTTTTT
TRBJ2-5 | - | TRBV19 | - | CASSTRPQETQYF | TGTGCCAGTAGTACCAGACCCCAAGAGACCCAGTACTTC
TRBJ1-1 | TRBD1 | TRBV19 | - | CASSMGTGGTEAFF | TGTGCCAGTAGTATGGGTACAGGGGGCACTGAAGCTTTCTTT
TRBJ2-5 | - | TRBV5-1 | - | CASSSGVADTQETQYF | TGCGCCAGCAGCTCCGGGGTAGCGGATACCCAAGAGACCCAGTACTTC
TRBJ2-3 | TRBD1 | TRBV7-9 | - | CASSLVKWNSGTENDTQYF | TGTGCCAGCAGCTTAGTGAAGTGGAACTCCGGGACAGAGAACGATACGCAGTATTTT
TRBJ1-2 | - | TRBV5-3 | - | CARSRGSNYGYTF | TGTGCCAGAAGCCGCGGAAGTAACTATGGCTACACCTTC
TRBJ2-3 | - | TRBV25-1 | - | CASSEGDLSTDTQYF | TGTGCCAGCAGTGAAGGTGATTTGAGCACAGATACGCAGTATTTT
TRBJ2-1 | - | TRBV5-1 | - | CASSPLGTTGLGGNEQFF | TGCGCCAGCAGCCCCCTTGGGACCACAGGGTTAGGGGGCAATGAGCAGTTCTTC
TRBJ2-7 | TRBD2 | TRBV5-1 | - | CASSSGLAAYEQYF | TGCGCCAGCAGCTCGGGACTAGCGGCCTACGAGCAGTACTTC